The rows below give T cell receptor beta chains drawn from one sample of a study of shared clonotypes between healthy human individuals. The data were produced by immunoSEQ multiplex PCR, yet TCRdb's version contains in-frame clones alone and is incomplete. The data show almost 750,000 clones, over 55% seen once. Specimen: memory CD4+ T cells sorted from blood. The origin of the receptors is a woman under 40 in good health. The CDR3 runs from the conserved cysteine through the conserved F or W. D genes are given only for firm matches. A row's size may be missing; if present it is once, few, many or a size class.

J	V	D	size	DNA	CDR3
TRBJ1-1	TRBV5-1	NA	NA	TGCGCCAGCAGAGAAGCGATGTCGAACACTGAAGCTTTCTTT	CASREAMSNTEAFF
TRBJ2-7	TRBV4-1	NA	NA	TGCGCCAGCAGCCAAGTGAGGAGCTCCTACGAGCAGTACTTC	CASSQVRSSYEQYF
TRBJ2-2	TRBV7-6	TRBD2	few	TGTGCCAGCAGCTTAACGGGGGGTAGTACCGGGGAGCTGTTTTTT	CASSLTGGSTGELFF
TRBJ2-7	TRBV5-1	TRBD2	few	TGCGCCAGCAGCTTTTCCGGGACTAGCGCCTACGAGCAGTACTTC	CASSFSGTSAYEQYF
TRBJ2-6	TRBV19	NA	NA	TGTGCCAGTAGTATGAGCGGGACACCTACTGGGGCCAACGTCCTGACTTTC	CASSMSGTPTGANVLTF
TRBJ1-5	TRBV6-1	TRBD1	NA	TGTGCCAGCACGAGGGACAGGGAGAATCAGCCCCAGCATTTT	CASTRDRENQPQHF
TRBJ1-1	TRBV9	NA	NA	TGTGCCAGCAGCGTAGCCACGGCAGCTGAAGCTTTCTTT	CASSVATAAEAFF
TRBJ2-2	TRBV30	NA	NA	TGTGCCTGGAGTGCGGGACATTACACCGGGGAGCTGTTTTTT	CAWSAGHYTGELFF
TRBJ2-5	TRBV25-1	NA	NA	TGTGCCAGCAGTGAAGGGGGACGGACCCAGTACTTC	CASSEGGRTQYF
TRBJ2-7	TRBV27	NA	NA	TGTGCCAGCAGTACTGACCCCGGCAGTTATCCCCCCGAGCAGTACTTC	CASSTDPGSYPPEQYF
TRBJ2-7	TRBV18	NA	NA	TGTGCCAGCTCGCAGAGCTCCTACGAGCAGTACTTC	CASSQSSYEQYF
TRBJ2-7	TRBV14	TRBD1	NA	TGTGCCAGCAGCCACGACAGGGGGCTCAACGAGCAGTACTTC	CASSHDRGLNEQYF
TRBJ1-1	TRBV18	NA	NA	TGTGCCAGCTCACCACCCGAGAACACTGAAGCTTTCTTT	CASSPPENTEAFF
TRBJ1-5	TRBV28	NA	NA	TGTGCCAGCATGGGGGTTCCCAATCAGCCCCAGCATTTT	CASMGVPNQPQHF
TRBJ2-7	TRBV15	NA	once	TGTGCCACCAGCAGAGAGGGGGCCTACGAGCAGTACTTC	CATSREGAYEQYF
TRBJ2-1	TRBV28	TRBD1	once	TGTGCCAGCAGTCGGACAGGGGGCAATGAGCAGTTCTTC	CASSRTGGNEQFF
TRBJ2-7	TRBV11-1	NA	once	TGTGCCAGCAGCCCCGTTGACAGAGGCGAGCAGTACTTC	CASSPVDRGEQYF
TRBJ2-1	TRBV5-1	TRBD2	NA	TGCGCCAGCAGCGGGGGGACTAGCGAGAATGAGCAGTTCTTC	CASSGGTSENEQFF